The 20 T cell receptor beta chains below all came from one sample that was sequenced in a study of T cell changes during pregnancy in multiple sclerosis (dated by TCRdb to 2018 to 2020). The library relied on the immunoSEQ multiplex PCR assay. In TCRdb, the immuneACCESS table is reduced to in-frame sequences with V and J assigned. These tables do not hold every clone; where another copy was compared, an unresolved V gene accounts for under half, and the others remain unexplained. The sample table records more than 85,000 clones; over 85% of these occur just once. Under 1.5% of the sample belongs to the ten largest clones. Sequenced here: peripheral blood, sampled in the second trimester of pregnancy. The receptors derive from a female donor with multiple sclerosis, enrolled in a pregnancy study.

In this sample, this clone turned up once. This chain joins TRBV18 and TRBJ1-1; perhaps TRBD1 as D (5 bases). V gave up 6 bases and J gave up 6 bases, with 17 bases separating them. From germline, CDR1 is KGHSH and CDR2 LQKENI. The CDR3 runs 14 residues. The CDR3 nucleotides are TGTGCCAGCTCCCCTTCCCGGGGGTACGCTGAAGCTTTCTTT. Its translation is CASSPSRGYAEAFF.

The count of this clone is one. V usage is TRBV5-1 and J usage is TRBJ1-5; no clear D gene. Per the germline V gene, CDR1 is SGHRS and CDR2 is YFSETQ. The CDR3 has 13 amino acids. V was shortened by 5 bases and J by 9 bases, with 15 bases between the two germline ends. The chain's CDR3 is CASSQDSEGPQHF. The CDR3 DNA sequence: TGCGCCAGCAGTCAAGACTCGGAGGGGCCCCAGCATTTT.

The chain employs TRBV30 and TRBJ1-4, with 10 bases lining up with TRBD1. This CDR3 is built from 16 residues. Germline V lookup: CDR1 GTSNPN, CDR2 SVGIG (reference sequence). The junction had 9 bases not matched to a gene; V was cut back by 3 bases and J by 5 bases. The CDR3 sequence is CAWRPGTGARNEKLFF. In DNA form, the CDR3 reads TGTGCCTGGAGGCCCGGGACAGGGGCAAGGAATGAAAAACTGTTTTTT.

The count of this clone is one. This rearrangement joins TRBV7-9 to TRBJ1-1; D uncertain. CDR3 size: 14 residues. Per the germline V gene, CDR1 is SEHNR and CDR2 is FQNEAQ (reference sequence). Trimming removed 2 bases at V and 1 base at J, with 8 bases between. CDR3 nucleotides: TGTGCCAGCAGCTTACGCCAGTCGAACACTGAAGCTTTCTTT. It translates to CASSLRQSNTEAFF.

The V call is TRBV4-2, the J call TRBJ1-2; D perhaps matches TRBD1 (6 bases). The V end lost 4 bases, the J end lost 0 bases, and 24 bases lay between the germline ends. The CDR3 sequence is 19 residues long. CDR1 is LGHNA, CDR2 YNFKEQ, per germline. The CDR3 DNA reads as TGTGCCAGCAGCCCCTTTGGGGGCGGAGGTATTCAAGCTAACTATGGCTACACCTTC. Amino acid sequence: CASSPFGGGGIQANYGYTF.

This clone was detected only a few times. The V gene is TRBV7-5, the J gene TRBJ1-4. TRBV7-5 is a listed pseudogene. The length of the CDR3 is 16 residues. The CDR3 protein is CVRSTPGGPKREKLFF. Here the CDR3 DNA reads TGTGTCAGAAGCACCCCCGGGGGGCCAAAAAGGGAAAAACTGTTTTTT.

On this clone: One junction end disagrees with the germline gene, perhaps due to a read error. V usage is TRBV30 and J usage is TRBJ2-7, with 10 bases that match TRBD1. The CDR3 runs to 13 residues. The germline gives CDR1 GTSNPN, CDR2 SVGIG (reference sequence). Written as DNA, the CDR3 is TGTGCCTGTAGTGGGACAGGGGAAGAAGAGCAGTACTTC. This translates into CACSGTGEEEQYF.

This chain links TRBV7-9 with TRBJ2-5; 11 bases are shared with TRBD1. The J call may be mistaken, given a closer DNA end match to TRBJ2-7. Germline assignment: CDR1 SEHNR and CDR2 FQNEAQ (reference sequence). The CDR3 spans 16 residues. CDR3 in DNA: TGTGCCAGCAGCTTAGCGCGGGGACAGGGGGCCTACGAGCAGTACTTC. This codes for CASSLARGQGAYEQYF.

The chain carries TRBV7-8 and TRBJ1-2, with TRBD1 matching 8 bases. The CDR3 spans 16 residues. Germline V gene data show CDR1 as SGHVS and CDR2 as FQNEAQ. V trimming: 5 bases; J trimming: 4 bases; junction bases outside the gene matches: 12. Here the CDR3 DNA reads TGTGCCAGCAGCGTGGACAGGGCGGGAATTATCTATGGCTACACCTTC. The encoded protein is CASSVDRAGIIYGYTF.

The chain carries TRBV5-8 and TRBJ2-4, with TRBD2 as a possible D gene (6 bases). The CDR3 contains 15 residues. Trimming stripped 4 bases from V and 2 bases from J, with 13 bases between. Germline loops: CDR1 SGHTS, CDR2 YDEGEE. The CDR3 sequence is CASSLMGGTKNIQYF. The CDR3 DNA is TGTGCCAGCAGCCTAATGGGAGGAACCAAAAACATTCAGTACTTC.

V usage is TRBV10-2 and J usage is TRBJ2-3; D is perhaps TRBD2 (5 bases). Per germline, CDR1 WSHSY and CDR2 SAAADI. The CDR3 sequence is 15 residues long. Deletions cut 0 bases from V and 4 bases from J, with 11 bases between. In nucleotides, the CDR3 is TGCGCCAGCAGTGAGTCGCTAGTTAGCGCAGATACGCAGTATTTT. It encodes CASSESLVSADTQYF.

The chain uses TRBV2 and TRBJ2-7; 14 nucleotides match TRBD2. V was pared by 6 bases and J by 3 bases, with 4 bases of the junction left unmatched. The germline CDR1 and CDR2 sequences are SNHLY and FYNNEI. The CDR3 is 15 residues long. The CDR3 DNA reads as TGTGCCAGCAGCGTAGGACTAGCGGGAGGCTACGAGCAGTACTTC. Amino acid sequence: CASSVGLAGGYEQYF. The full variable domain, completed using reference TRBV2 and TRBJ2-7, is EPEVTQTPSHQVTQMGQEVILRCVPISNHLYFYWYRQILGQKVEFLVSFYNNEISEKSEIFDDQFSVERPDGSNFTLKIRSTKLEDSAMYFCASSVGLAGGYEQYFGPGTRLTVT.

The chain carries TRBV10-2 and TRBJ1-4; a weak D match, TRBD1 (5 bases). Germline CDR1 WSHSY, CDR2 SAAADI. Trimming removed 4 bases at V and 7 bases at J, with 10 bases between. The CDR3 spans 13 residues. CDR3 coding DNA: TGCGCCAGCAGTGCCGGGGGGGGTGAAAAACTGTTTTTT. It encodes CASSAGGGEKLFF.

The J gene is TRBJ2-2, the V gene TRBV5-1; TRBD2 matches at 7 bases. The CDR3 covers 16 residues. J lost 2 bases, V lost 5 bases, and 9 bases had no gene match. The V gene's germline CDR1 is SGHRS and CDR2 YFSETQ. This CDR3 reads CASRRVLAENTGELFF. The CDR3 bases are TGCGCCAGCAGACGGGTCCTAGCGGAAAACACCGGGGAGCTGTTTTTT. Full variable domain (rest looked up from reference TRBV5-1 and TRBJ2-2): KAGVTQTPRYLIKTRGQQVTLSCSPISGHRSVSWYQQTPGQGLQFLFEYFSETQRNKGNFPGRFSGRQFSNSRSEMNVSTLELGDSALYLCASRRVLAENTGELFFGEGSRLTVL.

The CDR3 sequence is CASSQGLTPFPTQYF. CDR3 coding DNA: TGTGCCAGCAGCCAGGGACTTACACCGTTCCCGACCCAGTACTTC. The V gene is TRBV11-3, the J gene TRBJ2-5, with D perhaps TRBD2 (6 bases). This CDR3 is 15 amino acids long. V gave up 5 bases and J gave up 7 bases, with 20 bases separating them. Germline V lookup: CDR1 SGHNT, CDR2 YENEEA.

CDR3: CASSYGRTGDGYTF. The CDR3 DNA sequence: TGTGCCAGCAGTTATGGCCGGACAGGGGATGGCTACACCTTC. The chain has TRBV6-5 and TRBJ1-2, with TRBD1 identical over 9 bases. J gave up 6 bases and V 3 bases, and 5 bases lay outside the gene matches. The CDR3 is made up of 14 amino acids. Germline CDR1 reads MNHEY; CDR2 reads SVGAGI.

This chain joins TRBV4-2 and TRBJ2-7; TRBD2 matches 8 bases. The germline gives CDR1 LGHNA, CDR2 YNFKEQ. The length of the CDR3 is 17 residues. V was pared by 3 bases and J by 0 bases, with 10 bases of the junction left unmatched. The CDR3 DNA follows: TGTGCCAGCAGCCACCTACCGGGACTAGGATACTCCTACGAGCAGTACTTC. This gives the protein CASSHLPGLGYSYEQYF.

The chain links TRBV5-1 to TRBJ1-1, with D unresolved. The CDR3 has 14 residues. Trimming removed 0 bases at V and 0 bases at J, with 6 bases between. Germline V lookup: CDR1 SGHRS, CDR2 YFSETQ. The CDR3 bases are TGCGCCAGCAGCTTGGGGCGGTTGAACACTGAAGCTTTCTTT. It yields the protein CASSLGRLNTEAFF. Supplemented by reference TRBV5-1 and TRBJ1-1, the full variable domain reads KAGVTQTPRYLIKTRGQQVTLSCSPISGHRSVSWYQQTPGQGLQFLFEYFSETQRNKGNFPGRFSGRQFSNSRSEMNVSTLELGDSALYLCASSLGRLNTEAFFGQGTRLTVV.

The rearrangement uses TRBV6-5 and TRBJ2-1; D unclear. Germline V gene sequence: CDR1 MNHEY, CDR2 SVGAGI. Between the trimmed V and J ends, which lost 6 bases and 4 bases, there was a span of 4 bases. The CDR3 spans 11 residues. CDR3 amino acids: CASRRYNEQFF. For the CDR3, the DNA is TGTGCCAGCAGGCGATACAATGAGCAGTTCTTC.

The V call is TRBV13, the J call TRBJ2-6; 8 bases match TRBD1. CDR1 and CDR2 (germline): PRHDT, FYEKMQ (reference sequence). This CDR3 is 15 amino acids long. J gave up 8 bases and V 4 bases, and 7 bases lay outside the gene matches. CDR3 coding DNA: TGTGCCAGCAGCTCCCGGACAGGGTGGCCCAACGTCCTGACTTTC. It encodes CASSSRTGWPNVLTF.